Listed below are T cell receptor beta chains from one sample, sequenced in a study of low-dose radiotherapy and immunotherapy resistance in tumors. TCRdb analysed the reads with MiXCR anew, one entry per CDR3 protein. The profile shows more than 85,000 distinct CDR3 sequences, 9.4% of them singletons. The specimen was PBMCs, collected before treatment. All receptors derive from a male donor with prostate cancer. Both conserved end residues are part of each CDR3. The D gene is left open where the match is weak. Size is stated as how often the clone was seen (once, few, many) or a class if it is expanded.

TRBD2 | TRBJ2-1 | 19 | TRBV4-1 | many | TGCGCCAGCAGCCAAGGCCTAGCGGGAGGCCTCCACTCATACAATGAGCAGTTCTTC | CASSQGLAGGLHSYNEQFF
. | TRBJ2-1 | 15 | TRBV4-3 | many | TGCGCCAGCAGCCAAGACGGACACGTTTACAATGAGCAGTTCTTC | CASSQDGHVYNEQFF
TRBD2 | TRBJ2-1 | 13 | TRBV5-1 | many | TGTGCCAGCAGCCTGACTAGCAGGCATGAGCAGTTCTTC | CASSLTSRHEQFF
TRBD2 | TRBJ2-5 | 19 | TRBV4-1 | many | TGCGCCAGCAGCCAAGCCCAACCCTCTAGCGGGGGTTCCCAAGAGACCCAGTACTTC | CASSQAQPSSGGSQETQYF
TRBD1 | TRBJ1-4 | 16 | TRBV6-6 | many | TGTGCCAGCAGTTTCGCCCCAGGGGGCCCTAATGAAAAACTGTTTTTT | CASSFAPGGPNEKLFF
TRBD2 | TRBJ2-1 | 15 | TRBV19 | many | TGTGCCAGTAGTCCACCGGGACTAGCGGGAGGGGGGCAGTTCTTC | CASSPPGLAGGGQFF
TRBD1 | TRBJ2-5 | 15 | TRBV7-2 | many | TGTGCCAGCAGCCGGACGTGGGGACAGCAAGAGACCCAGTACTTC | CASSRTWGQQETQYF
. | TRBJ2-7 | 14 | TRBV12-3/TRBV12-4 | many | TGTGCCAGCAGAGAACAGGGCCTCTCCTACGAGCAGTACTTC | CASREQGLSYEQYF
TRBD1 | TRBJ2-1 | 13 | TRBV13 | many | TGTGCCAGCAGCGGGACAGACAACAATGAGCAGTTCTTC | CASSGTDNNEQFF
. | TRBJ1-2 | 15 | TRBV4-3 | many | TGCGCCAGCAGCCAAGATGCCGGGAATGCCTATGGCTACACCTTC | CASSQDAGNAYGYTF
TRBD2 | TRBJ2-1 | 17 | TRBV3-1 | many | TGTGCCAGCAGCCAAGTAGTCGGAGCGGGAGGGAGGAATGAGCAGTTCTTC | CASSQVVGAGGRNEQFF
. | TRBJ1-4 | 15 | TRBV20-1 | many | TGCAGTGCGCGGTCTGATACAGGGCTTGGTGAAAAACTGTTTTTT | CSARSDTGLGEKLFF
TRBD1 | TRBJ2-5 | 17 | TRBV6-5 | many | TGTGCCAGCAGTAGGGACAGGCCGGAAAGCCACCAAGAGACCCAGTACTTC | CASSRDRPESHQETQYF
. | TRBJ1-5 | 13 | TRBV7-8 | many | TGTGCCAGCAGCTTAGCGGGGGACCAGCCCCAGCATTTT | CASSLAGDQPQHF
. | TRBJ2-4 | 11 | TRBV20-1 | many | TGCAGTGCTAGCATATGGGGCGCGCGGTACTTC | CSASIWGARYF